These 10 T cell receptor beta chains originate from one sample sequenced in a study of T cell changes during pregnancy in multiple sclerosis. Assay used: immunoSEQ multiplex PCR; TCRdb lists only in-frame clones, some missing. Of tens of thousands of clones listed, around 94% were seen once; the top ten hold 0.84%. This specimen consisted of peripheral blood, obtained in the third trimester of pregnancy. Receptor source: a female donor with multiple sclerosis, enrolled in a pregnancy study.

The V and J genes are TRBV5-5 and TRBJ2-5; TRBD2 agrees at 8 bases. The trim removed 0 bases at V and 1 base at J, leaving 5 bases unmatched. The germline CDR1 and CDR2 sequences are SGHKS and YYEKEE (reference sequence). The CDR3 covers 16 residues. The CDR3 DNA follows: TGTGCCAGCAGCTTGGTCCTAGCGGGTTCCCAAGAGACCCAGTACTTC. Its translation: CASSLVLAGSQETQYF.

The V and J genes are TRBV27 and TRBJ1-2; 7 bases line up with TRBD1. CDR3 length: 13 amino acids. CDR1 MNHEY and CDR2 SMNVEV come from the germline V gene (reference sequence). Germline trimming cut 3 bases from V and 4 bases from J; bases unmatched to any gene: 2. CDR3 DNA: TGTGCCAGCAGTTTGAAGGGGGCCTATGGCTACACCTTC. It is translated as CASSLKGAYGYTF.

For the CDR3, the DNA is TGCAGCGTAGAGACAGGGATAGAGACCCAGTACTTC. It yields the protein CSVETGIETQYF. The V and J genes are TRBV29-1 and TRBJ2-5, with 7 bases lining up with TRBD1. This CDR3 is 12 amino acids long. The trim removed 6 bases at V and 4 bases at J, leaving 5 bases unmatched. Germline assignment: CDR1 SQVTM and CDR2 ANQGSEA.

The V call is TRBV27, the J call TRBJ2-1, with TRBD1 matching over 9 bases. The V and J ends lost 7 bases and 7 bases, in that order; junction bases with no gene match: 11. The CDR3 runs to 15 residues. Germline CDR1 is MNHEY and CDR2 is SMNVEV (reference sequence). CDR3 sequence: CASNPQGAHRNEQFF. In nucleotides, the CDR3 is TGTGCCAGCAACCCACAGGGGGCTCATAGGAATGAGCAGTTCTTC.

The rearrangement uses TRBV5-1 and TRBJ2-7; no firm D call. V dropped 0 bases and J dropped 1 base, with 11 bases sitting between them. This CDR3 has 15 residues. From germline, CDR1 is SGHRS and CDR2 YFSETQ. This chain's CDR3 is CASSLDPSKSYEQYF. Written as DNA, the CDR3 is TGCGCCAGCAGCTTGGATCCTTCTAAGTCCTACGAGCAGTACTTC.

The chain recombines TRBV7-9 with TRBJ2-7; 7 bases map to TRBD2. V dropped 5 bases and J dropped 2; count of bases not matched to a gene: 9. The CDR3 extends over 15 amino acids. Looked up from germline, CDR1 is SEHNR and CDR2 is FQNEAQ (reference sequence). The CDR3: CASSPTLAEAYEQYF. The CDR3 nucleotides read TGTGCCAGCAGCCCGACCCTAGCGGAGGCCTACGAGCAGTACTTC.

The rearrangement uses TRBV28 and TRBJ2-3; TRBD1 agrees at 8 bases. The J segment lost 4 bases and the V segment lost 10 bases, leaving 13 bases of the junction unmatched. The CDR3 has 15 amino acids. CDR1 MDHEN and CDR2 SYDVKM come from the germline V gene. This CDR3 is CATILQGAVPDTQYF. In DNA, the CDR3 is TGTGCCACAATCCTTCAGGGGGCCGTACCAGATACGCAGTATTTT. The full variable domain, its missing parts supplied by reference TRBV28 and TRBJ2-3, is DVKVTQSSRYLVKRTGEKVFLECVQDMDHENMFWYRQDPGLGLRLIYFSYDVKMKEKGDIPEGYSVSREKKERFSLILESASTNQTSMYLCATILQGAVPDTQYFGPGTRLTVL.

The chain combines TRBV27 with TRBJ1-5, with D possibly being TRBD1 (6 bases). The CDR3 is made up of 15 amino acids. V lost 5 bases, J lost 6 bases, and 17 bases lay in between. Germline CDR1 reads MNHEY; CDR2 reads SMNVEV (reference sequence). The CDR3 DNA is TGTGCCAGCAGTCCCCTGAGGGGGGGCGTTCAGCCCCAGCATTTT. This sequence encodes CASSPLRGGVQPQHF.

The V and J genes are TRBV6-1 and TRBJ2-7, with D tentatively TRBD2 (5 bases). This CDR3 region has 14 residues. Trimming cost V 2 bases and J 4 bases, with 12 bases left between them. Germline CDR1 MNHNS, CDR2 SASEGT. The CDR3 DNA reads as TGTGCCAGCAGTGAAACGGGATTGTCTTACGAGCAGTACTTC. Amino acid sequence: CASSETGLSYEQYF.

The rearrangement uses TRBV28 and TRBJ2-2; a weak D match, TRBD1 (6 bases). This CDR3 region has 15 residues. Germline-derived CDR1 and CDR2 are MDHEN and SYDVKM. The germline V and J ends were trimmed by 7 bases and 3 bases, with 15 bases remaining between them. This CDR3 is CASTASDRHTGELFF. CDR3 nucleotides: TGTGCCAGCACCGCTTCGGACAGACACACCGGGGAGCTGTTTTTT.